One and the same sample provided the 18 T cell receptor beta chains below, sequenced in a study of cytomegalovirus exposure and HLA in healthy donors. Primers for the PCR totalled 60 Vbeta and 13 Jbeta. The method was immunoSEQ multiplex PCR; TCRdb's version includes in-frame clones alone and lacks a portion of them. This sample has some 200,000 clones, with 79% found just once. The specimen was PBMCs. The receptors stem from a girl aged 5-17 years in good health and CMV-seropositive.

V and J are TRBV11-2 and TRBJ2-4, with a possible D match to TRBD2 (5 bases). This CDR3 contains 16 residues. The V gene's germline CDR1 is SGHAT and CDR2 FQNNGV. Trimming shortened V by 3 bases and J by 7 bases, and 19 bases separated the two germline ends. The CDR3 loop is CASSFPLGLAVNIQYF. CDR3 DNA sequence: TGTGCCAGCAGCTTCCCTCTCGGGCTAGCTGTGAACATTCAGTACTTC.

The chain has TRBV6-5 and TRBJ2-7; D ambiguous. The V and J ends lost 6 bases and 4 bases respectively, with 10 bases between them. The CDR3 spans 12 residues. Germline-derived CDR1 and CDR2 are MNHEY and SVGAGI. CDR3 nucleotide sequence: TGTGCCAGCAGCACCGACTTTTACGAGCAGTACTTC. Protein sequence: CASSTDFYEQYF.

The chain recombines TRBV19 with TRBJ2-7, with a tentative D call TRBD2 (6 bases). The CDR3 is made up of 14 amino acids. Per the germline V gene, CDR1 is LNHDA and CDR2 is SQIVND (reference sequence). The V end was cut by 5 bases, the J end by 0 bases, with 11 bases between. The CDR3 loop is CASSVGGSSYEQYF. The CDR3 DNA follows: TGTGCCAGTAGTGTCGGGGGAAGCTCCTACGAGCAGTACTTC.

The CDR3 nucleotides are TGTGCCAGCAGCTTAGCGGGGGGCTTTTACAATGAGCAGTTCTTC. Protein sequence: CASSLAGGFYNEQFF. This chain uses TRBV11-2 with TRBJ2-1; D may be TRBD2 (7 bases). The V end was cut by 1 base, the J end by 4 bases, with 11 bases between. Per the germline V gene, CDR1 is SGHAT and CDR2 is FQNNGV. The length of the CDR3 is 15 residues. The variable domain in full, completed from reference TRBV11-2 and TRBJ2-1, reads EAGVAQSPRYKIIEKRQSVAFWCNPISGHATLYWYQQILGQGPKLLIQFQNNGVVDDSQLPKDRFSAERLKGVDSTLKIQPAKLEDSAVYLCASSLAGGFYNEQFFGPGTRLTVL.

CDR3 DNA: TGTGCCACCAGCAGAGATGAGGGAGGCTACACCTTC. Its translation: CATSRDEGGYTF. The chain combines TRBV15 with TRBJ1-2, with D hard to call. CDR3 length: 12 amino acids. Per the germline V gene, CDR1 is LNHNV and CDR2 is YYDKDF (reference sequence). Trimming pared 0 bases from V and 8 bases from J, leaving 7 bases between.

The CDR3 protein is CASSPSGGTAETQYF. The CDR3 nucleotides read TGTGCCAGCAGCCCTAGCGGGGGCACCGCGGAGACCCAGTACTTC. The chain couples TRBV9 to TRBJ2-5, with 10 bases matching TRBD2. Losses at the gene ends were 4 bases for V and 5 bases for J; bases not matched to a gene: 8. Germline-derived CDR1 and CDR2 are SGDLS and YYNGEE. This CDR3 contains 15 residues.

The chain couples TRBV6-5 to TRBJ2-2, with TRBD2 as a possible D gene (7 bases). Germline CDR1 MNHEY, CDR2 SVGAGI. V shed 8 bases and J shed 6 bases, with 16 bases lying between them. CDR3 size: 14 residues. The CDR3 protein is CASGRGGGPGELFF. CDR3 in DNA: TGTGCCAGCGGTAGAGGGGGGGGCCCCGGGGAGCTGTTTTTT.

The V gene is TRBV30, the J gene TRBJ1-2; D is unclear. The V and J ends lost 2 bases and 4 bases respectively, with 8 bases between them. CDR3 length: 12 amino acids. Germline lookup yields CDR1 GTSNPN and CDR2 SVGIG (reference sequence). CDR3 sequence reads: CAWSLGPYGYTF. The CDR3 coding sequence is TGTGCCTGGAGTCTGGGCCCCTATGGCTACACCTTC.

This clone showed up just once. The chain carries TRBV10-3 and TRBJ1-6; TRBD1 matches at 7 bases. V dropped 5 bases and J dropped 0; count of bases not matched to a gene: 4. From germline, CDR1 is ENHRY and CDR2 SYGVKD. The CDR3 is made up of 16 amino acids. The CDR3 spells CAISPTGSSYNSPLHF. The CDR3 DNA reads as TGTGCCATCAGTCCGACAGGGAGCTCCTATAATTCACCCCTCCACTTT.

The chain couples TRBV7-9 to TRBJ2-2; maybe TRBD2 (5 bases). There are 16 residues in the CDR3. Germline values: CDR1 SEHNR, CDR2 FQNEAQ (reference sequence). V lost 2 bases and J 0 bases, leaving 10 bases between the germline ends. CDR3: CASSLSGNSNTGELFF. The DNA of the CDR3 is TGTGCCAGCAGCTTATCGGGAAATTCGAACACCGGGGAGCTGTTTTTT. Looking up the rest from reference TRBV7-9 and TRBJ2-2 gives the full variable domain: DTGVSQNPRHKITKRGQNVTFRCDPISEHNRLYWYRQTLGQGPEFLTYFQNEAQLEKSRLLSDRFSAERPKGSFSTLEIQRTEQGDSAMYLCASSLSGNSNTGELFFGEGSRLTVL.

The V and J genes are TRBV27 and TRBJ2-2; possible D gene TRBD2, 7 bases. The CDR3 covers 13 residues. V shed 6 bases and J shed 14 bases, with 19 bases lying between them. From germline, CDR1 is MNHEY and CDR2 SMNVEV (reference sequence). CDR3 amino acids: CASSFREGGLLFF. CDR3 DNA: TGTGCCAGCAGCTTTCGAGAGGGGGGGCTCCTGTTTTTT.

CDR3 sequence: CASRDDLSAGYTF. The CDR3 nucleotides read TGTGCCAGCAGGGATGACTTATCAGCCGGCTACACCTTC. The V and J genes are TRBV2 and TRBJ1-2; no clear D. Germline V gene lookup returns CDR1 SNHLY and CDR2 FYNNEI. Between the trimmed V and J ends, which lost 6 bases and 8 bases, there was a span of 16 bases. This CDR3 contains 13 residues.

V usage is TRBV7-2 and J usage is TRBJ2-3, with D tentatively TRBD1 (6 bases). V lost 3 bases and J 3 bases, leaving 16 bases between the germline ends. The CDR3 has 16 residues. CDR1 and CDR2 (germline): SGHTA, FQGNSA. The CDR3, as DNA: TGTGCCAGCAGCTTGCTCAGGGGAAGTGGGACAGATACGCAGTATTTT. Encoded protein: CASSLLRGSGTDTQYF.

The chain recombines TRBV6-5 with TRBJ2-7, with TRBD2 as a possible D gene (5 bases). Germline values: CDR1 MNHEY, CDR2 SVGAGI. CDR3 length: 13 residues. Deletions cut 5 bases from V and 0 bases from J, with 8 bases between. The CDR3 nucleotides read TGTGCCAGCAGTCGCGGGTTCTCCTACGAGCAGTACTTC. It is translated as CASSRGFSYEQYF.

The rearrangement links TRBV30 to TRBJ2-3, with 9 bases aligning to TRBD2. J was trimmed by 1 base and V by 0 bases; bases with no gene match: 2. This CDR3 is built from 15 residues. CDR1 is GTSNPN and CDR2 is SVGIG in the germline V gene (reference sequence). The CDR3 region is CAWSVSSGGTDTQYF. The CDR3 DNA reads TGTGCCTGGAGTGTATCTAGCGGGGGCACAGATACGCAGTATTTT.

The chain joins TRBV19 to TRBJ2-7; 11 bases match TRBD2. Germline CDR1 is LNHDA and CDR2 is SQIVND (reference sequence). The CDR3 contains 15 residues. J gave up 7 bases and V 7 bases, and 12 bases lay outside the gene matches. In DNA form, the CDR3 reads TGTGCCAGTACCCCACTAGCGGGGGAACCGGGGGAGCAGTACTTC. Translation: CASTPLAGEPGEQYF.

This clone has just one count. The CDR3 nucleotides are TGCGCCAGCAGCCGGGCGGGACTAGCGGGGATCACAGATACGCAGTATTTT. It specifies CASSRAGLAGITDTQYF. The chain combines TRBV4-3 with TRBJ2-3; 13 bases map to TRBD2. CDR1 and CDR2 from the germline V gene are LGHNA and YSLEER. The V gene end was trimmed by 4 bases and the J gene end by 2 bases; junction bases not matched to a gene: 6. This CDR3 is 17 amino acids long.

This clone has only one observation. The chain employs TRBV6-5 and TRBJ1-5; D perhaps matches TRBD1 (5 bases). This CDR3 is 13 amino acids long. Trimming took 6 bases from V and 6 from J, leaving 12 bases between them. The germline V gene has CDR1 MNHEY and CDR2 SVGAGI. CDR3 amino acids: CASRTGGGQPQHF. CDR3 DNA: TGTGCCAGCAGGACCGGGGGAGGTCAGCCCCAGCATTTT.